Below are 21 T cell receptor beta chains sequenced from a single sample in a study of Ad26.COV2.S vaccination and SARS-CoV-2 variants. Treatment indicated: 15 to 20 received Ad26.COV2.S at low or high dose, single or two shots; about 5 received placebo; per-sample allocation not given. Vaccine and placebo recipients were sampled on day 63 after the first injection. Generated by immunoSEQ multiplex PCR, the TCRdb table keeps only in-frame clones and is missing some. This sample has approximately 410,000 clones; over 75% occur once, and the top ten carry around 3.6%. Source: peripheral blood, taken in a trial of Ad26.COV2.S vaccine versus placebo. The receptors shown here come from a person aged 18-65 years who received the Ad26.COV2.S COVID-19 vaccine or a placebo.

The chain joins TRBV27 to TRBJ1-1, with a tentative D call TRBD1 (5 bases). V was pared by 3 bases and J by 1 base, with 9 bases between. The CDR3 has 14 residues. Germline CDR1 reads MNHEY; CDR2 reads SMNVEV (reference sequence). Written as DNA, the CDR3 is TGTGCCAGCAGTTTCCGCAGGGAGAACACTGAAGCTTTCTTT. Its protein is CASSFRRENTEAFF.

About this clone itself: Different DNA sequences within this sample yield the same CDR3. The V and J genes are TRBV7-8 and TRBJ1-2; perhaps TRBD1 as D (5 bases). CDR1 and CDR2 (germline): SGHVS, FQNEAQ. V lost 1 base and J 4 bases, leaving 19 bases between the germline ends. The CDR3 loop spans 17 amino acids. The CDR3, as DNA: TGTGCCAGCAGCTTAGACCCCCAGGGTAGCCTAGGCTATGGCTACACCTTC. This translates into CASSLDPQGSLGYGYTF.

This clone was counted a few times. The chain is built from TRBV7-9 and TRBJ1-6, with D uncertain. Trimming left V 3 bases short and J 7 bases short, with 4 bases between. Germline CDR1 reads SEHNR; CDR2 reads FQNEAQ (reference sequence). This CDR3 is built from 12 residues. CDR3 protein: CASSFVNSPLHF. The CDR3 DNA reads as TGTGCCAGCAGCTTTGTCAATTCACCCCTCCACTTT.

The chain employs TRBV27 and TRBJ2-7; D not certain. Trimming pared 2 bases from V and 4 bases from J, leaving 12 bases between. The CDR3 is made up of 14 amino acids. Germline CDR1 and CDR2: MNHEY and SMNVEV (reference sequence). CDR3 nucleotide sequence: TGTGCCAGCAGTTTAGGTTTGGTGTCTTACGAGCAGTACTTC. Its translation is CASSLGLVSYEQYF.

The chain links TRBV5-4 to TRBJ2-3, with D perhaps matching TRBD1 or TRBD2 (8 bases each). This CDR3 is built from 15 residues. V was cut by 4 bases and J by 8 bases, with 20 bases left in between. Germline V lookup: CDR1 SGHNT, CDR2 YYREEE (reference sequence). CDR3 sequence: CASSRGRQGAVTQYF. In DNA form, the CDR3 reads TGTGCCAGCAGCCGCGGGAGGCAGGGGGCAGTTACGCAGTATTTT.

This clone was recorded a few times. The V gene is TRBV4-3, the J gene TRBJ2-7, with TRBD1 matching 10 bases. Germline loops: CDR1 LGHNA, CDR2 YSLEER. Trimming took 3 bases from V and 2 from J; bases not matched to a gene: 4. There are 15 residues in the CDR3. The chain's CDR3 is CASSQRDRGTYEQYF. CDR3 coding DNA: TGCGCCAGCAGCCAGAGGGACAGGGGCACCTACGAGCAGTACTTC.

The chain carries TRBV6-5 and TRBJ2-2; D not resolved. Germline CDR1 is MNHEY and CDR2 is SVGAGI. CDR3 length: 14 amino acids. Trimming cost V 5 bases and J 1 base, with 8 bases left between them. The CDR3 here is CASSHSKNTGELFF. The CDR3 DNA follows: TGTGCCAGCAGTCATTCGAAGAACACCGGGGAGCTGTTTTTT.

The chain uses TRBV6-6 and TRBJ1-4, with a possible D match to TRBD1 (5 bases). This CDR3 comprises 16 residues. Germline CDR1 reads MNHNY; CDR2 reads SVGAGI (reference sequence). V shed 5 bases and J shed 0 bases, with 13 bases lying between them. CDR3 protein: CASSGGVTTTNEKLFF. CDR3 bases: TGTGCCAGCAGTGGAGGGGTCACCACAACTAATGAAAAACTGTTTTTT.

Only a few counts were recorded for this clone. The genes are TRBV4-1 and TRBJ1-6; possibly TRBD1 for D (5 bases). CDR1 is MGHRA and CDR2 is YSYEKL in the germline V gene. Trimming shortened V by 6 bases and J by 7 bases, and 25 bases separated the two germline ends. This CDR3 is 18 amino acids long. In DNA form, the CDR3 reads TGCGCCAGCAGAGAGGGGCCTCTTCTAACTTCCCAGAATTCACCCCTCCACTTT. Its translation is CASREGPLLTSQNSPLHF.

The chain employs TRBV4-2 and TRBJ2-2, with 9 bases fitting TRBD2. Germline V gene sequence: CDR1 LGHNA, CDR2 YNFKEQ. CDR3 length: 16 amino acids. The J segment lost 7 bases and the V segment lost 0 bases, leaving 6 bases of the junction unmatched. CDR3 amino acids: CASSQEASGVFGELFF. The CDR3 nucleotides read TGTGCCAGCAGCCAAGAGGCTAGCGGGGTGTTCGGGGAGCTGTTTTTT.

The chain joins TRBV9 to TRBJ2-1; a possible D gene is TRBD2 (5 bases). In germline, CDR1 is SGDLS, CDR2 YYNGEE. CDR3 size: 14 residues. V was shortened by 0 bases and J by 1 base, with 5 bases between the two germline ends. The CDR3 region has the DNA TGTGCCAGCAGCGTAGGAGGGTCCTACAATGAGCAGTTCTTC. It codes for CASSVGGSYNEQFF.

The chain combines TRBV6-2 or TRBV6-3 with TRBJ1-5; no reliable D call. From germline, CDR1 is MNHEY and CDR2 SVGEGT. V was clipped by 1 base and J by 5 bases, with 12 bases between them. The length of the CDR3 is 15 residues. CDR3 DNA: TGTGCCAGCAGTTACTTATCCAGACGGGATCAGCCCCAGCATTTT. Protein: CASSYLSRRDQPQHF.

On this clone: Additional DNA sequences in this sample encode the identical CDR3. The rearrangement uses TRBV11-2 and TRBJ2-1; D is perhaps TRBD1 or TRBD2 (6 bases each). The CDR3 runs to 15 residues. In germline, CDR1 is SGHAT, CDR2 FQNNGV. V lost 3 bases and J lost 2, with 11 bases in between. In DNA, the CDR3 is TGTGCCAGCAGCTTGGGGGGCGGGACCTACAATGAGCAGTTCTTC. It is translated as CASSLGGGTYNEQFF. Drawing the rest from reference TRBV11-2 and TRBJ2-1, the complete variable domain is EAGVAQSPRYKIIEKRQSVAFWCNPISGHATLYWYQQILGQGPKLLIQFQNNGVVDDSQLPKDRFSAERLKGVDSTLKIQPAKLEDSAVYLCASSLGGGTYNEQFFGPGTRLTVL.

With respect to this clone: This sample also contains other DNA sequences that code for the same CDR3. The chain joins TRBV6-2 or TRBV6-3 to TRBJ2-3; possibly TRBD2 for D (5 bases). This CDR3 spans 11 amino acids. CDR1 and CDR2 (germline): MNHEY, SVGEGT. V lost 6 bases to trimming and J lost 6 bases, with 7 bases between them. The CDR3 reads CASSPGDTQYF. CDR3 sequence (DNA): TGTGCCAGCAGCCCGGGGGATACGCAGTATTTT.

This clone was observed a handful of times. V usage is TRBV9 and J usage is TRBJ2-7; 9 bases are shared with TRBD2. The CDR3 sequence is 13 residues long. Per germline, CDR1 SGDLS and CDR2 YYNGEE. The V gene end was trimmed by 3 bases and the J gene end by 7 bases; junction bases not matched to a gene: 5. The CDR3, as DNA: TGTGCCAGCAGCGCGGGGACTAGCCAAGAGCAGTACTTC. Residues: CASSAGTSQEQYF.

This rearrangement joins TRBV2 to TRBJ2-7; 7 bases map to TRBD1. The CDR3 covers 14 residues. The ends lost 6 bases at V and 2 bases at J; junction bases unmatched: 7. Germline loops: CDR1 SNHLY, CDR2 FYNNEI. CDR3 coding DNA: TGTGCCAGCAGCGGGACAGATACCCCCTACGAGCAGTACTTC. Amino acid sequence: CASSGTDTPYEQYF. Complete variable domain (other parts from reference TRBV2 and TRBJ2-7): EPEVTQTPSHQVTQMGQEVILRCVPISNHLYFYWYRQILGQKVEFLVSFYNNEISEKSEIFDDQFSVERPDGSNFTLKIRSTKLEDSAMYFCASSGTDTPYEQYFGPGTRLTVT.

For this clone: This sample also contains other DNA sequences that code for the same CDR3. In DNA form, the CDR3 reads TGTGCCAGTAGTATAGGTGGGAATCAGCCCCAGCATTTT. As protein: CASSIGGNQPQHF. The chain joins TRBV19 to TRBJ1-5; no clear D. This CDR3 has 13 amino acids. Germline CDR1 reads LNHDA; CDR2 reads SQIVND (reference sequence). Between the trimmed V and J ends, which lost 1 base and 4 bases, there was a span of 5 bases.

V gene TRBV5-1 combines with J gene TRBJ2-3; D remains unclear. CDR1 and CDR2 (germline): SGHRS, YFSETQ. Trimming stripped 4 bases from V and 0 bases from J, with 15 bases between. This CDR3 is 16 amino acids long. CDR3 coding DNA: TGCGCCAGCAGCAGCCCCTTTAGCTCCAGCACAGATACGCAGTATTTT. Protein: CASSSPFSSSTDTQYF.

This chain uses TRBV27 with TRBJ1-5; perhaps TRBD1 as D (6 bases). Trimming pared 5 bases from V and 0 bases from J, leaving 11 bases between. There are 15 residues in the CDR3. Germline CDR1 and CDR2: MNHEY and SMNVEV (reference sequence). The CDR3 bases are TGTGCCAGCAGTCCCTCGACAGGTAGCAATCAGCCCCAGCATTTT. The encoded protein is CASSPSTGSNQPQHF.

As regards this clone: The germline gene is not matched at one end of the junction; a read error may be the cause. Other DNA variants within this sample encode the same CDR3. The genes are TRBV28 and TRBJ1-2; D is ambiguous. Germline-derived CDR1 and CDR2 are MDHEN and SYDVKM. The CDR3 extends over 16 amino acids. The CDR3, as DNA: TGCGCCAGCAGTTTATTAGGCGAGGGCGCCAGAGTGGGGTACACCTTC. Translating it yields CASSLLGEGARVGYTF.

The chain recombines TRBV7-2 with TRBJ1-1; D is perhaps TRBD1 (5 bases). V lost 4 bases and J 5 bases, leaving 14 bases between the germline ends. This CDR3 has 14 amino acids. Per the germline V gene, CDR1 is SGHTA and CDR2 is FQGNSA. The CDR3 is CASSSLPKGTEAFF. Written as DNA, the CDR3 is TGTGCCAGCAGCTCCCTACCCAAGGGGACTGAAGCTTTCTTT. The entire variable domain, with the rest obtained from reference TRBV7-2 and TRBJ1-1, is as follows: GAGVSQSPSNKVTEKGKDVELRCDPISGHTALYWYRQSLGQGLEFLIYFQGNSAPDKSGLPSDRFSAERTGGSVSTLTIQRTQQEDSAVYLCASSSLPKGTEAFFGQGTRLTVV.